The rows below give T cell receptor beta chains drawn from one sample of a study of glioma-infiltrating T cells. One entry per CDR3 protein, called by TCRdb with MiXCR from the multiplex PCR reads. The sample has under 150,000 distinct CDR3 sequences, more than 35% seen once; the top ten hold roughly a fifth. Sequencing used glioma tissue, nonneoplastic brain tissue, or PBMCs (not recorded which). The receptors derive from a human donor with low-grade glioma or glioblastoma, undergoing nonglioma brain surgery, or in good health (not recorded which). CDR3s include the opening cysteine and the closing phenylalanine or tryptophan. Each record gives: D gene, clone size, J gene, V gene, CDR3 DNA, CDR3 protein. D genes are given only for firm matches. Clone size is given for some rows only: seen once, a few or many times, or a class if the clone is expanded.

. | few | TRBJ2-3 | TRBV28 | TGTGCCAGCAGTCCCCGACAGGTCCACTTACAGGATACGCAGTATTTT | CASSPRQVHLQDTQYF
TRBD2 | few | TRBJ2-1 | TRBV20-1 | TGCAGTGCTAGAGATCTGTCCCCGGGACTAGCGGGCCTCAATGAGCAGTTCTTC | CSARDLSPGLAGLNEQFF
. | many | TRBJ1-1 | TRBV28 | TGTGCCAGCAGTCTAAACAGGGAGGGGGACACTGAAGCTTTCTTT | CASSLNREGDTEAFF
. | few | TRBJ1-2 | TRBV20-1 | TGCAGTGCTAGTCTGGGAATAGAAGGCTACACCTTC | CSASLGIEGYTF
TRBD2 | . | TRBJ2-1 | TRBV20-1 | TGCAGTGCTAGACCTACCTCTACTGTTAGCGGGAGGGTTGATGAGCAGTTCTTC | CSARPTSTVSGRVDEQFF
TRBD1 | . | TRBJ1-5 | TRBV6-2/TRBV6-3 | TGTGCCAGCATTAAGGGGGCCGGGGTTAGCAATCAGCCCCAGCATTTT | CASIKGAGVSNQPQHF
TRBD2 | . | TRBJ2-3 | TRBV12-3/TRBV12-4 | TGTGCCAGCACCCCTTTTTGGAGCGGGAGTGAGGGAGATACGCAGTATTTT | CASTPFWSGSEGDTQYF
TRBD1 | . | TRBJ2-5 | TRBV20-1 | TGCAGTGCTAGAGATCGACAGGGGGGGATATTATCAGAGACCCAGTACTTC | CSARDRQGGILSETQYF
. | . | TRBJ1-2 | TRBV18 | TGTGCCAGCTCACCATCGACGGACCTGAATGGCTACACCTTC | CASSPSTDLNGYTF
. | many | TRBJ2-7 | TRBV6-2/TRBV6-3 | TGTGCCAGCAGTTATACCGACGAGCAGTACTTC | CASSYTDEQYF